This TCR beta chain was recorded in a study of blood T cells in healthy people across ages. PCR was performed a second time for roughly 7 to 11 cycles using a sample-barcoded 5' primer and a J-beta primer mix. Every cDNA molecule bore a tag from a template-switch adaptor containing 12 random nucleotides. TCRdb reprocessed the 5' RACE reads with MiXCR, giving one entry per CDR3 protein. The table shows under 1,100,000 distinct CDR3 sequences, with less than 25% occurring only once. Germline values: CDR1 SQVTM, CDR2 ANQGSEA. J gave up 5 bases and V 3 bases, and 5 bases lay outside the gene matches. The CDR3 runs to 14 residues. These sequences were also reported in another study, on T cells of mothers and their children. As that report states: All donors were healthy and Caucasian; they were three mothers and their six children. An overlap that was slightly higher, though non-significant, was seen in related mother-child pairs versus unrelated pairs.

The J gene is TRBJ2-2, the V gene TRBV29-1; the match to TRBD1 covers 8 bases. This TCR derives from a girl aged 2 to 9 in good health. Sequencing was done on a sample of blood. DNA of the CDR3: TGCAGCGTTGAGACAGGGGAGAAGACCGGGGAGCTGTTTTTT. It encodes CSVETGEKTGELFF.